These 10 T cell receptor beta chains share one sample of origin, sequenced in a study of spatial heterogeneity in lung cancer. Overall study results and limits: Expanded alpha and beta TCR counts within tumors tracked tumor mutation counts.

These receptors are not linked to any known antigen. Each CDR3 protein gets one entry after TCRdb re-called the 5' RACE reads with MiXCR. The data show 1,700 or so distinct CDR3 sequences, with 5% to 6% seen just once and 20% to 25% held by the top ten. The time point here: sample taken at primary tumor resection. Material: lung tumor tissue, obtained at surgery. These TCRs come from a male donor with early-stage non-small cell lung cancer.

This clonotype rates as medium-sized (0.01 to 0.1%). The CDR3 coding sequence is TGTGCCAGTAGACTCTCAGGGGAGACCCAGTACTTC. It codes for CASRLSGETQYF. J is TRBJ2-5 and V is TRBV19, with a possible D match to TRBD1 (5 bases). The CDR3 is 12 amino acids. The germline CDR1 and CDR2 sequences are LNHDA and SQIVND (reference sequence). Trimming stripped 6 bases from V and 5 bases from J, with 10 bases between.

By share of the sample, this clonotype is medium-sized. This chain connects TRBV6-6 to TRBJ2-2; D not certain. The V end lost 5 bases, the J end lost 5 bases, and 12 bases lay between the germline ends. The CDR3 is made up of 14 amino acids. Germline loops: CDR1 MNHNY, CDR2 SVGAGI (reference sequence). CDR3 residues: CASSRFPGTGELFF. CDR3 sequence (DNA): TGTGCCAGCAGTCGATTCCCCGGAACCGGGGAGCTGTTTTTT.

This clonotype is medium-sized by share. The gene calls are TRBV19 and TRBJ2-7, with 8 bases identical to TRBD1. Germline V gene data show CDR1 as LNHDA and CDR2 as SQIVND (reference sequence). The CDR3 is 18 residues long. Losses at the gene ends were 3 bases for V and 4 bases for J; bases not matched to a gene: 17. For the CDR3, the DNA is TGTGCCAGTAGTATCGAGCGTTCATCAAGGACAGGGCTTTACGAGCAGTACTTC. Protein sequence: CASSIERSSRTGLYEQYF.

The chain is built from TRBV30 and TRBJ2-2; D unresolved. The germline V gene encodes CDR1 GTSNPN and CDR2 SVGIG (reference sequence). Deletions cut 0 bases from V and 2 bases from J, with 7 bases between. CDR3 length: 14 amino acids. CDR3 sequence (DNA): TGTGCCTGGAGTGTATGGGGTAACACCGGGGAGCTGTTTTTT. The encoded protein is CAWSVWGNTGELFF.

This clonotype is classed as medium-sized. The rearrangement uses TRBV2 and TRBJ2-1; D uncertain. Per germline, CDR1 SNHLY and CDR2 FYNNEI. The V and J ends lost 1 base and 12 bases respectively, with 7 bases between them. The CDR3 extends over 11 amino acids. In nucleotides, the CDR3 is TGTGCCAGCAGTGAAGTCCGAGTGCAGTTCTTC. It is translated as CASSEVRVQFF.

By share, this clonotype ranks as medium-sized (0.01 to 0.1%). This chain connects TRBV12-3 or TRBV12-4 to TRBJ1-6; TRBD1 is a possible D gene (5 bases). The CDR3 loop spans 14 amino acids. Between the trimmed V and J ends, which lost 6 bases and 9 bases, there was a span of 15 bases. This chain's CDR3 is CASSRALGGSPLHF. The CDR3 nucleotides read TGTGCCAGCAGCCGGGCCCTTGGGGGTTCACCCCTCCACTTT.

In this sample, this clonotype is medium-sized (0.01 to 0.1%). The rearrangement uses TRBV6-6 and TRBJ2-4; D uncertain. CDR1 and CDR2 (germline): MNHNY, SVGAGI (reference sequence). The CDR3 consists of 16 residues. The V gene lost 4 bases and the J gene lost 0 bases, with 13 bases spanning the gap. Here the CDR3 reads CASSSHTLLAKNIQYF. CDR3 bases: TGTGCCAGCAGTTCCCACACCCTTCTAGCCAAAAACATTCAGTACTTC.

This clonotype ranks as medium-sized (0.01 to 0.1%). The V call is TRBV7-2, the J call TRBJ1-5; D is perhaps TRBD1 (5 bases). This CDR3 contains 15 residues. Germline CDR1 reads SGHTA; CDR2 reads FQGNSA. Trimming took 3 bases from V and 2 from J, leaving 11 bases between them. The CDR3 spells CASSLGTVRNQPQHF. The CDR3 DNA reads as TGTGCCAGCAGCTTGGGGACGGTCCGCAATCAGCCCCAGCATTTT.

By frequency in the sample, this clonotype is medium-sized (0.01 to 0.1%). This rearrangement joins TRBV7-9 to TRBJ2-3, with D unresolved. The CDR3 loop spans 16 amino acids. Trimming stripped 5 bases from V and 0 bases from J, with 15 bases between. The germline V gene encodes CDR1 SEHNR and CDR2 FQNEAQ (reference sequence). The CDR3 nucleotides read TGTGCCAGCAGCAACACGATCGGCGGCAGCACAGATACGCAGTATTTT. As protein: CASSNTIGGSTDTQYF.

This clonotype is judged medium-sized. The chain employs TRBV12-3 or TRBV12-4 and TRBJ2-7; 7 positions agree with TRBD2. J gave up 1 base and V 6 bases, and 12 bases lay outside the gene matches. The CDR3 totals 16 residues. The CDR3 reads CASRPGGRGSSYEQYF. Written as DNA, the CDR3 is TGTGCCAGCAGGCCGGGGGGAAGGGGCTCTTCCTACGAGCAGTACTTC.